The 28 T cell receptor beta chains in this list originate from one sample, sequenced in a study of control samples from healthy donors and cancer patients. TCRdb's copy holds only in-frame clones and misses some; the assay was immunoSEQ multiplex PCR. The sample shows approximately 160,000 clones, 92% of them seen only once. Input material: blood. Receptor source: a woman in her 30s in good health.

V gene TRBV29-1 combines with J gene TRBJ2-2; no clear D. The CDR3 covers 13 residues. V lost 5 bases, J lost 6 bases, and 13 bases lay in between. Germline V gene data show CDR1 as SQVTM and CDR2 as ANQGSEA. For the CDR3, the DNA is TGCAGCGTTTTACCTCATTCGGCCGGGGAGCTGTTTTTT. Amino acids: CSVLPHSAGELFF.

For the CDR3, the DNA is TGTGCCAGCAGTTATAGCCTAGATCAGTACTTC. As protein: CASSYSLDQYF. The chain employs TRBV6-5 and TRBJ2-7; unclear D gene. Germline V gene lookup returns CDR1 MNHEY and CDR2 SVGAGI. Between the trimmed V and J ends, which lost 3 bases and 10 bases, there was a span of 10 bases. CDR3 length equals 11 residues.

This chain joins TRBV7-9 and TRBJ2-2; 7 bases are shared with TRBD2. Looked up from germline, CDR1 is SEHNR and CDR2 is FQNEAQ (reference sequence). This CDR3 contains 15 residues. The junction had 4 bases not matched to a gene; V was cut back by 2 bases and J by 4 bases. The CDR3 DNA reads TGTGCCAGCAGCTTATGGGGAGGGCCCACCGGGGAGCTGTTTTTT. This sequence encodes CASSLWGGPTGELFF.

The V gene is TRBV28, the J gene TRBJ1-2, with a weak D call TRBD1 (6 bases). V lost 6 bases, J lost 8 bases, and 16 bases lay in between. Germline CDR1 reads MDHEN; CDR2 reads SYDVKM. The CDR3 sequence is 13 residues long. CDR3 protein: CASSPDRLVGYTF. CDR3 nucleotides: TGTGCCAGCAGCCCGGACAGATTGGTAGGCTACACCTTC.

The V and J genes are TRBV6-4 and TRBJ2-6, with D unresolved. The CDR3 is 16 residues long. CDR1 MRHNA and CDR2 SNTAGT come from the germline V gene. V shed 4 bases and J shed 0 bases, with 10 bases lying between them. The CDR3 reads CASSADMDSGANVLTF. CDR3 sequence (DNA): TGTGCCAGCAGTGCCGATATGGACTCTGGGGCCAACGTCCTGACTTTC.

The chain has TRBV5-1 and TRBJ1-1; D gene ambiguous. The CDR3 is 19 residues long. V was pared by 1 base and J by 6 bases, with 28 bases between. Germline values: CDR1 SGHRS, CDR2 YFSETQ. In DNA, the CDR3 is TGCGCCAGCAGCTTGATTGTGGTTGGTGGGTCATCGGAAGCCCCTGAAGCTTTCTTT. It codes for CASSLIVVGGSSEAPEAFF.

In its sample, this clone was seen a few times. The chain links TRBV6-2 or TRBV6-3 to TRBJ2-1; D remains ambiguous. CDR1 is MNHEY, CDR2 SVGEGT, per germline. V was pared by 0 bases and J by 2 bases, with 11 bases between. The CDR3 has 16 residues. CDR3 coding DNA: TGTGCCAGCAGTTACTCGTTAGTAGCCCCCTACAATGAGCAGTTCTTC. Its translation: CASSYSLVAPYNEQFF.

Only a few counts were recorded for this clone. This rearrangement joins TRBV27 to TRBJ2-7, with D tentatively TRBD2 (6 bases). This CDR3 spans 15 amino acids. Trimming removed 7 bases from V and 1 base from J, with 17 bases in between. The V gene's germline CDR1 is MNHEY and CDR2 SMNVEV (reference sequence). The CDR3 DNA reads TGTGCCAGCACCTCTGGGACTTACGGATCCTACGAGCAGTACTTC. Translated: CASTSGTYGSYEQYF.

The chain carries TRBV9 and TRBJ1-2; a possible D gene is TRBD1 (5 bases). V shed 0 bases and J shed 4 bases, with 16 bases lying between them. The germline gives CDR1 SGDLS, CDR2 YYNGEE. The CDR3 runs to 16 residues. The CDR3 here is CASSVVGGGEVYGYTF. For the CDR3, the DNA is TGTGCCAGCAGCGTAGTGGGTGGAGGGGAGGTCTATGGCTACACCTTC.

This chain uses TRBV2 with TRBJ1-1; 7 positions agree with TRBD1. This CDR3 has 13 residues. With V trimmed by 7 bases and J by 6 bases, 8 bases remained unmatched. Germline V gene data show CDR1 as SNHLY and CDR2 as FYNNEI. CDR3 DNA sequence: TGTGCCAGCAAAAAGACAGGGATCCCTGAAGCTTTCTTT. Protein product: CASKKTGIPEAFF. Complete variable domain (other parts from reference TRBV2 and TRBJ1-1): EPEVTQTPSHQVTQMGQEVILRCVPISNHLYFYWYRQILGQKVEFLVSFYNNEISEKSEIFDDQFSVERPDGSNFTLKIRSTKLEDSAMYFCASKKTGIPEAFFGQGTRLTVV.

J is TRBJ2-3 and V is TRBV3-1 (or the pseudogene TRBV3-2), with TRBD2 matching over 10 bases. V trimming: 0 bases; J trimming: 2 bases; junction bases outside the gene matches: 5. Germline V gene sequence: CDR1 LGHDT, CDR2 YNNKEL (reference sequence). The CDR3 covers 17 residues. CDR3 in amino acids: CASSQDSGTSVTDTQYF. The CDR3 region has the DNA TGTGCCAGCAGCCAAGACTCGGGGACTAGCGTCACAGATACGCAGTATTTT.

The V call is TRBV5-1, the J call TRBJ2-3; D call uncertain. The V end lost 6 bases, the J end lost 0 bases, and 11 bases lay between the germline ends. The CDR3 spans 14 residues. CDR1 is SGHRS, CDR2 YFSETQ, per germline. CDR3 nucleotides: TGCGCCAGCATAGGAGAGACCAGCACAGATACGCAGTATTTT. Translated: CASIGETSTDTQYF.

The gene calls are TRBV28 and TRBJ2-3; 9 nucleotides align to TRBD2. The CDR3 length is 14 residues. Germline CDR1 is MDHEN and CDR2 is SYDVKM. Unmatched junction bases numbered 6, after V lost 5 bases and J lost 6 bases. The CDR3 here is CASSTSGYVDTQYF. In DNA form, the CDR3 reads TGTGCCAGCAGTACTAGCGGGTATGTCGATACGCAGTATTTT.

This chain's CDR3 is CASSPSGLTGDTQYF. CDR3 nucleotides: TGTGCCAGCTCACCTAGCGGGCTTACTGGAGATACGCAGTATTTT. The V gene is TRBV18, the J gene TRBJ2-3; 7 nucleotides line up with TRBD2. Germline CDR1 KGHSH, CDR2 LQKENI. V trimming: 3 bases; J trimming: 5 bases; junction bases outside the gene matches: 8. CDR3 size: 15 residues.

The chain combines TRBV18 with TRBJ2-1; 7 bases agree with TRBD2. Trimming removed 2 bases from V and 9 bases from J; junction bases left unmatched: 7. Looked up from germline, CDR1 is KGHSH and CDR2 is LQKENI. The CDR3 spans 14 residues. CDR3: CASSPLGGEGEQFF. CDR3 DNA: TGTGCCAGCTCACCATTAGGAGGGGAGGGTGAGCAGTTCTTC.

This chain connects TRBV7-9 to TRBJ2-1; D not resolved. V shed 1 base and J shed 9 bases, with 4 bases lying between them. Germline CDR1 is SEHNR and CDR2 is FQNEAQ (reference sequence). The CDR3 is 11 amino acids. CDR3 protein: CASSLGGEQFF. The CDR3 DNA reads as TGTGCCAGCAGCTTAGGCGGTGAGCAGTTCTTC.

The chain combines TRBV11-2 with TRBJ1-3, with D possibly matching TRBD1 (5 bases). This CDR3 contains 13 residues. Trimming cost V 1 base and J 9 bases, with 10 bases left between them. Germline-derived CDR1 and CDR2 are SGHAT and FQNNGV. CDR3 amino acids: CASSLGGESTIYF. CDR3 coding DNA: TGTGCCAGCAGCTTAGGGGGGGAAAGCACCATATATTTT.

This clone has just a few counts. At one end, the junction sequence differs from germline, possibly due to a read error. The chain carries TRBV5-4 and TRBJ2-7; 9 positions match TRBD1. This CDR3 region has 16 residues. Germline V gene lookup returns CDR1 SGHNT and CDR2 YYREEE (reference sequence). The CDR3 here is CASSPGPGQGSHEQYF. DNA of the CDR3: TGTGCCAGCAGCCCCGGCCCGGGACAGGGCTCCCACGAGCAGTACTTC.

The CDR3 DNA sequence: TGCGCCAGCAGCTCGAGGGGGGGAAGAGGGGAGCTGTTTTTT. Amino acids: CASSSRGGRGELFF. The chain combines TRBV4-3 with TRBJ2-2; a weak D match, TRBD2 (7 bases). V gave up 5 bases and J gave up 8 bases, with 15 bases separating them. The CDR3 has 14 residues. Germline V gene lookup returns CDR1 LGHNA and CDR2 YSLEER.

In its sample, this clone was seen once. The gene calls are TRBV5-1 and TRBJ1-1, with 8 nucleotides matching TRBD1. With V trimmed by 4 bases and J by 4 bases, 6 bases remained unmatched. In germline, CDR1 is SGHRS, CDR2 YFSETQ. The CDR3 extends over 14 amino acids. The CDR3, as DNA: TGCGCCAGCAGCGAAGGACAGGGCGGCACTGAAGCTTTCTTT. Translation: CASSEGQGGTEAFF.

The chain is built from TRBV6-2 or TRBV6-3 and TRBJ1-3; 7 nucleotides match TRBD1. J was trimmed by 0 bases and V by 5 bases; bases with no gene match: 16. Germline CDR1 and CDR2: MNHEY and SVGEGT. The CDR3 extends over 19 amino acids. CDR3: CASSRAGRGPESSGNTIYF. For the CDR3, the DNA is TGTGCCAGCAGTCGCGCAGGAAGGGGGCCAGAAAGCTCTGGAAACACCATATATTTT.

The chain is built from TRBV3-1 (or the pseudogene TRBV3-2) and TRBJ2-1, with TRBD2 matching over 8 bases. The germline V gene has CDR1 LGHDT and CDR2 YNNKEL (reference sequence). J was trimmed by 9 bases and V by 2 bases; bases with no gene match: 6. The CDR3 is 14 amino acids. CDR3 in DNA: TGTGCCAGCAGCCAAAGTAGCGGGACCTTTGAGCAGTTCTTC. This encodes CASSQSSGTFEQFF.

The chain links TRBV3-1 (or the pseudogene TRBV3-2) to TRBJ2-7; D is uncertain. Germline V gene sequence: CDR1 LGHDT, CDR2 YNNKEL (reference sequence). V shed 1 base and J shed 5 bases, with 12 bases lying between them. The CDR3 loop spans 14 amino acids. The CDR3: CASSQGLGVHEQYF. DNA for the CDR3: TGTGCCAGCAGCCAAGGTCTTGGCGTGCACGAGCAGTACTTC.

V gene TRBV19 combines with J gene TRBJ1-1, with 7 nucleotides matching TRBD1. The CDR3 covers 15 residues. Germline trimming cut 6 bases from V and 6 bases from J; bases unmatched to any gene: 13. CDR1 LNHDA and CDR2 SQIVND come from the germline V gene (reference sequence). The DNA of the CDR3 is TGTGCCAGTAGGTCCCCCAGACAGGGAATGGCTGAAGCTTTCTTT. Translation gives CASRSPRQGMAEAFF.

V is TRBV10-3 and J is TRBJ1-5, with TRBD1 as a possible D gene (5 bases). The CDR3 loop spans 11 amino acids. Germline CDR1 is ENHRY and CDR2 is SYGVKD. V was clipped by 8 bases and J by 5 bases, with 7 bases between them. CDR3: CAIGGDQPQHF. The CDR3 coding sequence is TGTGCCATCGGGGGAGATCAGCCCCAGCATTTT.

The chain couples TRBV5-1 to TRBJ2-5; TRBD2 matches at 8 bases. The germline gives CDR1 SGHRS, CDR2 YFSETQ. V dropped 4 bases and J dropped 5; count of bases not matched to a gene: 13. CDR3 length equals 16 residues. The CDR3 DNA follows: TGCGCCAGCAGCCGGAGGGGTAGCGGGGCCGGGGAGACCCAGTACTTC. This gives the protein CASSRRGSGAGETQYF.

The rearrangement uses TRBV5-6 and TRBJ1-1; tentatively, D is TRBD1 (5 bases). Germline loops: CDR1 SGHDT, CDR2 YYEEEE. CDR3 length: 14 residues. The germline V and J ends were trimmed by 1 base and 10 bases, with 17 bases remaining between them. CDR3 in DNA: TGTGCCAGCAGCTTGTTCTTTCAGGGCTTGAGAGCTTTCTTT. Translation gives CASSLFFQGLRAFF.

This CDR3 is CASLGGTDTQYF. As DNA, the CDR3 is TGTGCCAGCTTAGGGGGCACAGATACGCAGTATTTT. The rearrangement joins TRBV27 to TRBJ2-3, with a possible D match to TRBD1 (5 bases). V was clipped by 8 bases and J by 1 base, with 7 bases between them. The CDR3 is 12 amino acids. Germline V gene data show CDR1 as MNHEY and CDR2 as SMNVEV (reference sequence).